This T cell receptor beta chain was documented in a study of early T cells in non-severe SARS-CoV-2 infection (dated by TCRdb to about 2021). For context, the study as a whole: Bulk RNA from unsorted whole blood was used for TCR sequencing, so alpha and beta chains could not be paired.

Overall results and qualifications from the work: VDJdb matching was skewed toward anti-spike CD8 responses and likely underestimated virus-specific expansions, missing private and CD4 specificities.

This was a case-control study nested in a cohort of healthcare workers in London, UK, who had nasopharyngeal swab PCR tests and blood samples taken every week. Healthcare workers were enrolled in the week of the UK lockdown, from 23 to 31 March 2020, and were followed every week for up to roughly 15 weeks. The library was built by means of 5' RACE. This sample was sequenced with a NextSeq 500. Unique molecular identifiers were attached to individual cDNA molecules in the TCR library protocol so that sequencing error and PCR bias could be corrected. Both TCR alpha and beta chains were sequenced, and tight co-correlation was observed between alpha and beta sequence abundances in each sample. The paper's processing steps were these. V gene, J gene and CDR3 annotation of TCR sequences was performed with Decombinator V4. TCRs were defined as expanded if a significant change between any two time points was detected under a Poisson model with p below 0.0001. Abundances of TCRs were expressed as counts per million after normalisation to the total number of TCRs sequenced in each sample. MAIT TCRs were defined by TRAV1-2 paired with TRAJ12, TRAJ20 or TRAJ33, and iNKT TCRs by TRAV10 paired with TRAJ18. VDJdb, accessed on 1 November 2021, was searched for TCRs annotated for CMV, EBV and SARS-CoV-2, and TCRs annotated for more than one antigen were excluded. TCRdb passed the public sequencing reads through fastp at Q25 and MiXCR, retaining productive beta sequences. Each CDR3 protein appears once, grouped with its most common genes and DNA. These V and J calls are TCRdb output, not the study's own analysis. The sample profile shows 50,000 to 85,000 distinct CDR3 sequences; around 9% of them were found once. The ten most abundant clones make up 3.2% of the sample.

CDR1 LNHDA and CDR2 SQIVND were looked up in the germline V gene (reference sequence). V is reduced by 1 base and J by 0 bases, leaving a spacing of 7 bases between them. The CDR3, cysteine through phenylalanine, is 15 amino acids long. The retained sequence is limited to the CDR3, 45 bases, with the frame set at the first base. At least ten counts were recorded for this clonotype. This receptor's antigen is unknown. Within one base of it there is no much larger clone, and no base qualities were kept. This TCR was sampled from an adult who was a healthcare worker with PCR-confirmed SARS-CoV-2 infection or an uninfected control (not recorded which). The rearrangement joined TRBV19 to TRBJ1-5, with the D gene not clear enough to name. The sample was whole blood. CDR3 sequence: CASSIGAVSNQPQHF. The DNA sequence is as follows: TGTGCCAGTAGTATAGGGGCAGTTAGCAATCAGCCCCAGCATTTT.